Reported below is one TCR beta chain. The antigen is unknown. CD45RO-negative cells were positively selected for CCR7, leaving out terminally differentiated effector memory CD45RA+ cells. These data are taken from a study of shared clonotypes between healthy human individuals. About the study: Researchers assigned three CD4 naive, three CD4 memory, two CD8 naive and one CD8 memory plate to each donor.

There are 14 residues in the CDR3. The V segment lost 3 bases and the J segment 3 bases; nucleotides outside the gene matches: 3. Germline CDR1 is MDHEN and CDR2 is SYDVKM. The run depth of the assay was deep. Data came from immunoSEQ multiplex PCR; TCRdb stores just in-frame clones and leaves some out. Altogether roughly 890,000 clones are present, 92% being singletons, with the ten largest covering approximately 25%. Study-wide findings and caveats: Non-shared clonotypes showed lower generation probabilities than clonotypes common to all four donors.

This clonotype was obtained from a man aged 25 to 40 in good health. The specimen was naive CD8+ T cells sorted from blood. The chain uses TRBV28 and TRBJ2-3; 7 bases map to TRBD1. The CDR3 coding sequence is TGTGCCAGCAGTTTTAACAGGGGTACAGATACGCAGTATTTT. Amino acids: CASSFNRGTDTQYF.